This TCR beta chain is drawn from a study of T cell repertoires in cytomegalovirus infection. Study background: HLA-B-restricted CMV epitopes that are well studied were used alongside recently identified HLA-C-restricted ones. Evidence of both CMV infection and a matching HLA type came from public TCR beta signatures. Study-wide points: The study found HLA-C-restricted CMV-specific TCR beta clonotypes dominating the ex vivo response. There were carriers of CMV plus the relevant HLA, and cumulative public TCR beta family frequency identified them.

CDR1 is SGHTA, CDR2 FQGTGA, per germline. The V gene lost 2 bases and the J gene lost 3 bases, with 8 bases spanning the gap. The CDR3 is 13 amino acids. This clonotype was picked up a small number of times. Its matching antigen is unknown. In TCRdb, the reads were re-called with MiXCR into one record per CDR3 protein. The sample carries about 770,000 distinct CDR3 sequences, about 27% recorded once. The sequence was collected from a human donor in good health (CMV status not recorded). Some clones in this sample may be carry-over from other donors' samples. Source: cultured CD8+ T cells from PBMCs, taken from culture after CMV antigen stimulation. The genes are TRBV7-3 and TRBJ2-7; D is possibly TRBD1 (5 bases). The CDR3 DNA sequence: TGTGCCAGCAGCTTATTCCAGGGCTACGAGCAGTACGTC. Residues: CASSLFQGYEQYV.